Sequencing of this T cell receptor (beta chain) was carried out in a study of shared clonotypes between healthy human individuals. Findings of the study overall: Tissues were not sampled, only blood, and their repertoires likely differ. Generation of non-shared clonotypes was less probable than generation of clonotypes shared by all four donors. Rarefaction showed sorted-subset sequencing was incomplete despite large depth.

The table came from immunoSEQ multiplex PCR; TCRdb's copy has only in-frame clones and leaves some out. The sample holds millions of clones, 90% to 95% seen once. All donors were Caucasian adults living in Nashville, Tennessee. Comment on this clone: Its cognate antigen is unknown.

The germline V and J ends were trimmed by 6 bases and 5 bases, with 16 bases remaining between them. The CDR3 totals 14 residues. Germline V gene lookup returns CDR1 LNHDA and CDR2 SQIVND (reference sequence). The TCR comes from a man between 18 and 29 years old in good health. Sequences were obtained from naive CD4+ T cells sorted from blood. Sample subset: CD45RA+ positively selected. V is TRBV19 and J is TRBJ1-1; perhaps TRBD1 as D (6 bases). Here the CDR3 DNA reads TGTGCCAGTAGGGAAGCGGGGGGCCGAACTGAAGCTTTCTTT. This encodes CASREAGGRTEAFF. The variable domain in full, with the rest retrieved from reference TRBV19 and TRBJ1-1, is DGGITQSPKYLFRKEGQNVTLSCEQNLNHDAMYWYRQDPGQGLRLIYYSQIVNDFQKGDIAEGYSVSREKKESFPLTVTSAQKNPTAFYLCASREAGGRTEAFFGQGTRLTVV.